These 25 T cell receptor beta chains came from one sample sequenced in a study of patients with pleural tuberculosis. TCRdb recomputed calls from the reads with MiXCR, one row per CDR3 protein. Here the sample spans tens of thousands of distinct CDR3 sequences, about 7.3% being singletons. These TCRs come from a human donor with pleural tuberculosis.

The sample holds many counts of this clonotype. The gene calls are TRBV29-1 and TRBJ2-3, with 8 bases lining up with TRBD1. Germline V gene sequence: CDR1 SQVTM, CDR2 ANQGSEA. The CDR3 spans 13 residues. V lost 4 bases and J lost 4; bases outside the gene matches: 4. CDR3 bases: TGCAGCGTTGCGGCAGGGGGCGCAGATACGCAGTATTTT. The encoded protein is CSVAAGGADTQYF.

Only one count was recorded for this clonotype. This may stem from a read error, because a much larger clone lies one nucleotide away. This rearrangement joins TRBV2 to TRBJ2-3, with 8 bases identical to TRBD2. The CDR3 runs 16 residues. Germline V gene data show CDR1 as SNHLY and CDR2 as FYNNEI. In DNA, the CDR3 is TGTGCCAGCAGTGGGACTAGCAAGCCCCACACAGATACGCGGTATTTT. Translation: CASSGTSKPHTDTRYF.

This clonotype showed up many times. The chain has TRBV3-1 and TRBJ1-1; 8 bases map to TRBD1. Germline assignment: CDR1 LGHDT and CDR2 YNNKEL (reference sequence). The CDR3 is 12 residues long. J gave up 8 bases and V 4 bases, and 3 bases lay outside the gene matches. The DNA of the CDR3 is TGTGCCAGCAGCCGAGGGGACAGGGAAGCTTTCTTT. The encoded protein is CASSRGDREAFF.

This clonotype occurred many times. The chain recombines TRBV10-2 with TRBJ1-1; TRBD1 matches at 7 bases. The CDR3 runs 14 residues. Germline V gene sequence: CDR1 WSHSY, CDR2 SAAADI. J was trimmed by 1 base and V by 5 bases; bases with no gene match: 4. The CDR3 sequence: CASSRQGPNTEAFF. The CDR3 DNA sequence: TGCGCCAGCAGTAGACAGGGTCCGAACACTGAAGCTTTCTTT.

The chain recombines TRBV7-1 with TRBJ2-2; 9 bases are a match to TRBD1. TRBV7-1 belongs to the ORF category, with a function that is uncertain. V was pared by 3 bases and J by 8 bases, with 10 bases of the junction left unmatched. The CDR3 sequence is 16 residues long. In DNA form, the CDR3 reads TGTGCCAGCAGCTCGCCCGGGACAGGGATGATTGGGGAGCTGTTTTTT. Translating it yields CASSSPGTGMIGELFF.

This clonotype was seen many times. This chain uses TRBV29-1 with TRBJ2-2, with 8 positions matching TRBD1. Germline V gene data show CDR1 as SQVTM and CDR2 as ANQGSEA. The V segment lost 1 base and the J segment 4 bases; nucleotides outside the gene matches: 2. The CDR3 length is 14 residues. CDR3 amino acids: CSVEGTGGTGELFF. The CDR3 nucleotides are TGCAGCGTTGAAGGAACAGGGGGCACCGGGGAGCTGTTTTTT.

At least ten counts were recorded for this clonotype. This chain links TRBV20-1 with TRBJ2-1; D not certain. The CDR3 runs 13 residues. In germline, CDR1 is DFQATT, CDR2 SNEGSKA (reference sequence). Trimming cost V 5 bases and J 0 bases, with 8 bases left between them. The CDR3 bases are TGCAGTGCTCTCCCCTTCTCCTACAATGAGCAGTTCTTC. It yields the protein CSALPFSYNEQFF.

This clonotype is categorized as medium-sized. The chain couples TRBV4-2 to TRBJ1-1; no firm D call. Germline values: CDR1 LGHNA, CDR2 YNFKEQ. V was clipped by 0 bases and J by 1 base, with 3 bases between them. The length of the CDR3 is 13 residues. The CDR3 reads CASSQDKNTEAFF. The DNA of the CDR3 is TGTGCCAGCAGCCAAGACAAGAACACTGAAGCTTTCTTT.

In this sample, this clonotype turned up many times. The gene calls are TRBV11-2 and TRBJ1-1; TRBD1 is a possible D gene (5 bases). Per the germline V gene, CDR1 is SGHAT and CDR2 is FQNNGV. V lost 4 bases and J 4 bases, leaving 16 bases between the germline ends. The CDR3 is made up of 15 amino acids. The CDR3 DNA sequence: TGTGCCAGCAGCTCGGTGTGGGGGGTTGGCACTGAAGCTTTCTTT. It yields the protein CASSSVWGVGTEAFF.

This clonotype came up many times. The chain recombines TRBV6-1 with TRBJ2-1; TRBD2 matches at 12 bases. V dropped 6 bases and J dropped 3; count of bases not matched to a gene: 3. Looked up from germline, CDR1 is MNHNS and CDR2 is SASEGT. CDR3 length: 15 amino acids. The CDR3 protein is CASRELAGGYNEQFF. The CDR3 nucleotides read TGTGCCAGCAGGGAACTAGCGGGAGGCTACAATGAGCAGTTCTTC.

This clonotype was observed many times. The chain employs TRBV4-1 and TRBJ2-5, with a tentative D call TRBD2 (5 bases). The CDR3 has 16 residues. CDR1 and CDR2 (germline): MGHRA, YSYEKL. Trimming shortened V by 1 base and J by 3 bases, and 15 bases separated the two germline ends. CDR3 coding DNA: TGCGCCAGCAGCCAAGCACTAACGGAGGTGGAAGAGACCCAGTACTTC. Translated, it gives CASSQALTEVEETQYF.

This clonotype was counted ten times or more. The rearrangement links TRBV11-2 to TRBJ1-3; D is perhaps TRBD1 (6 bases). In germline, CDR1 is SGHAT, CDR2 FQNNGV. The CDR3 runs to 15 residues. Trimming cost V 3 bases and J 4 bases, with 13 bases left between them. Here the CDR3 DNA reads TGTGCCAGCAGCTTCAGGGGTTTAGCAGGAAACACCATATATTTT. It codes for CASSFRGLAGNTIYF.

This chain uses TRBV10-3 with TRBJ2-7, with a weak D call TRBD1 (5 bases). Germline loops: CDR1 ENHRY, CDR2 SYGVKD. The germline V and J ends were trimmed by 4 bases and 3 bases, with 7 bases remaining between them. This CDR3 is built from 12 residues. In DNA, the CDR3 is TGTGCCATCAGTGGACAGAGCTACGAGCAGTACTTC. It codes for CAISGQSYEQYF.

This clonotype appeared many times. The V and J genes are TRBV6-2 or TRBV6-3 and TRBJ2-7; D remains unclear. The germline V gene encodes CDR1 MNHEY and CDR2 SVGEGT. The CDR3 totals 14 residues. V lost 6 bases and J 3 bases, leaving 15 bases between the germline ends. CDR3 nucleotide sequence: TGTGCCAGCAGCTATGGTATTCGCGACTACGAGCAGTACGTC. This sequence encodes CASSYGIRDYEQYV.

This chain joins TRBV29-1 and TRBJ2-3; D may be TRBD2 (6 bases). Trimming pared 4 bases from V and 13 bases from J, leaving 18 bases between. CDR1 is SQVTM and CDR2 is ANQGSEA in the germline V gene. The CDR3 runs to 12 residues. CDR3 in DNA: TGCAGCGTTGTTCCCACTAGCATGTCGAAGTATTTT. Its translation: CSVVPTSMSKYF.

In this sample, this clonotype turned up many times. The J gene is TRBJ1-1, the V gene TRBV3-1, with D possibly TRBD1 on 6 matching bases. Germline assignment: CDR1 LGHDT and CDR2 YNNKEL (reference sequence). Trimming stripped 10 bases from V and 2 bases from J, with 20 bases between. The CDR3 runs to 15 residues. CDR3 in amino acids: CATQPTGQSNTEAFF. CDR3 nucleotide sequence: TGTGCCACCCAGCCAACTGGACAGAGCAACACTGAAGCTTTCTTT. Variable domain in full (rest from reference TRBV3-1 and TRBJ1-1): DTAVSQTPKYLVTQMGNDKSIKCEQNLGHDTMYWYKQDSKKFLKIMFSYNNKELIINETVPNRFSPKSPDKAHLNLHINSLELGDSAVYFCATQPTGQSNTEAFFGQGTRLTVV.

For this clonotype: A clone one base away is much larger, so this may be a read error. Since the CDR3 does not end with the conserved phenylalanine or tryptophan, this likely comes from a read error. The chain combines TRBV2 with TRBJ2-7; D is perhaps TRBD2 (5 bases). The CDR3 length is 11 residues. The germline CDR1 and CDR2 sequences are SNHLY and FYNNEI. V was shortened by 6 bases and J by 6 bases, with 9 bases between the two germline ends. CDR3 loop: CASRETIEQYA. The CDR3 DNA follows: TGTGCCAGCAGAGAGACTATCGAGCAGTACGCC.

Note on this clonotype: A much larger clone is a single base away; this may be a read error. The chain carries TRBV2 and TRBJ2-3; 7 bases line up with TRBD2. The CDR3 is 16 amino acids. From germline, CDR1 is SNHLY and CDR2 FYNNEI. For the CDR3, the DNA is TGTGCCGGCAGTGAGGCAAGCGGGATTAGCACAGATACGCAGTATTTT. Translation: CAGSEASGISTDTQYF.

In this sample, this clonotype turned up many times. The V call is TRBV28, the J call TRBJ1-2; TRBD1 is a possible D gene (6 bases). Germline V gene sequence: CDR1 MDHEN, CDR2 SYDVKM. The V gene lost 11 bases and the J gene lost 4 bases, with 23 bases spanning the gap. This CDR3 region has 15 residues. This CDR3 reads CALEGVRGASYGYTF. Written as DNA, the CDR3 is TGTGCCCTAGAAGGGGTCAGGGGAGCGAGCTATGGCTACACCTTC.

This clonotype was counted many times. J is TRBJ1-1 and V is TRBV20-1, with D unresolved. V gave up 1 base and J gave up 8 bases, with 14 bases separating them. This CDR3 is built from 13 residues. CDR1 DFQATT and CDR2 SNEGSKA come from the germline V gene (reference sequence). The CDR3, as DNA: TGCAGTGCTAGAGTTTATCTGACCAAGGAAGCTTTCTTT. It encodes CSARVYLTKEAFF.

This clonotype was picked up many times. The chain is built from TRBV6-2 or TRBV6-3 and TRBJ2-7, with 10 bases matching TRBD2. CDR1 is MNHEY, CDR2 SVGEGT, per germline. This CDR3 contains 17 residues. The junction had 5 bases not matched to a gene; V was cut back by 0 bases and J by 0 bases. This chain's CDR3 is CASSYSRTSGHSYEQYF. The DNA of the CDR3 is TGTGCCAGCAGTTACTCCCGGACTAGCGGACACTCCTACGAGCAGTACTTC.

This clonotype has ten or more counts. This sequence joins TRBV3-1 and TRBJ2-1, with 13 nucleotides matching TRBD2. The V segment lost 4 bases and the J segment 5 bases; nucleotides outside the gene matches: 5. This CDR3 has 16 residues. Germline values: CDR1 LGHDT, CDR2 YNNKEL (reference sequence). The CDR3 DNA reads TGTGCCAGCAGCCTGACTAGCGGGAGGAAGGACAATGAGCAGTTCTTC. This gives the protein CASSLTSGRKDNEQFF.

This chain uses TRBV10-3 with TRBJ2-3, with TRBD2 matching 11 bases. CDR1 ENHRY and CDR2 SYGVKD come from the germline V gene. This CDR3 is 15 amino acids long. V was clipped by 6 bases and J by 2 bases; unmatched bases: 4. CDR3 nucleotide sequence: TGTGCCATCAGCCCACTAGCGGGAGACACAGATACGCAGTATTTT. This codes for CAISPLAGDTDTQYF.

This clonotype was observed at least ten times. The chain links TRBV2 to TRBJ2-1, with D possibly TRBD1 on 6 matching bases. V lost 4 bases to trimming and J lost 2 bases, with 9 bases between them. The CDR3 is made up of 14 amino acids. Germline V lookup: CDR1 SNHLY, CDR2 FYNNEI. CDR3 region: CASSVQGTYNEQFF. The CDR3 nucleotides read TGTGCCAGCAGTGTTCAGGGGACCTACAATGAGCAGTTCTTC. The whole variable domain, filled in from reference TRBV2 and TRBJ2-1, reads EPEVTQTPSHQVTQMGQEVILRCVPISNHLYFYWYRQILGQKVEFLVSFYNNEISEKSEIFDDQFSVERPDGSNFTLKIRSTKLEDSAMYFCASSVQGTYNEQFFGPGTRLTVL.

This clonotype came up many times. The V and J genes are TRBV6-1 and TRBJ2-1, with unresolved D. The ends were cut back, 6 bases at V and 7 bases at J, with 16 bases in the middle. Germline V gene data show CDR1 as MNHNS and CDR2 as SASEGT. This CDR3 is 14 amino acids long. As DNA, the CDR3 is TGTGCCAGCAGGCCCGACTGGACCTCGAATGAGCAGTTCTTC. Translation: CASRPDWTSNEQFF.